This TCR beta chain was recorded in a study of blood T cell repertoires in COVID-19 (dated by TCRdb to 2020 to 2021). Regarding the study in general: The collaborator samples originated in the United States, Italy and Spain and spanned the acute and convalescent phases of COVID-19. The repertoires were released in a freely available public database meant as a resource for research on the immune response to SARS-CoV-2. Nearly every sample came with metadata listing a de-identified subject ID, COVID-19 status, age in years and sex. The dataset comprised deeply sampled blood TCRbeta repertoires from subjects exposed to, actively infected with, or recovered from COVID-19. Where available, HLA class I and class II types were taken from metadata supplied by the sample provider and were not determined by assay-based typing. Samples were obtained from the ongoing ImmuneRACE study (first 160 participants) and from some 1,200 subjects provided by 6 global collaborators. The prospective study material was composed of cDNA or gDNA derived from T cells, B-cell-depleted T cells, or PBMCs.

As concerns this clone: Its target antigen remains unknown. No per-base quality is available; no much larger clone lies one base away.

What the study reported, not specific to this receptor: Clinical and demographic metadata were provided uncurated, with the amount varying by source and participant.

V drops 1 base and J drops 3 bases, leaving 10 bases in between. From cysteine to phenylalanine, the CDR3 is 15 amino acids long. The kept DNA is CDR3 alone, 45 bases in frame from the first base. CDR1 and CDR2 were assigned from the germline V gene (reference sequence) as LNHDA and SQIVND. The immunoSEQ Assay, a bias-controlled multiplex PCR, was used to amplify TCRbeta CDR3 regions from genomic DNA. On the study's bioinformatics: The number of nucleated cells in each sample was estimated from the amplification of reference gene primers within the assay. To quantify the absolute abundance of each unique TCRbeta CDR3 rearrangement, sequence reads were collapsed and filtered. For each sample, productive Simpson clonality was calculated as the square root of Simpson's diversity index across productive rearrangements. In its TCRdb copy, this immuneACCESS table keeps in-frame sequences only and misses some clones. Where compared with another copy, unresolved V genes explain less than half of these, and the others have no known cause. The D gene and trimming were derived from the DNA, and the V and J assignments and clone size from that table. The sample includes around 140,000 clones, with around 89% observed a single time. Roughly 2.5% of the sample is in the top ten clones.

At one collaborating source in Seattle, patients were enrolled during active infection and were followed longitudinally through the course of disease. The collaborating institutions used their own protocols to collect whole blood in K2EDTA tubes. Collaborator samples were shipped for TCRbeta analysis as frozen whole blood, isolated PBMCs, or DNA extracted from either sample type. The source is a human donor with COVID-19, enrolled during active disease. The donor label of this sample is uncertain. The sequence joins TRBV19 to TRBJ1-3, with the D segment identity uncertain. What was sequenced was peripheral blood. At the DNA level, the sequence is TGTGCCAGTAGTATAGCTAGGTCGTATGGAAACACCATATATTTT. This encodes CASSIARSYGNTIYF.